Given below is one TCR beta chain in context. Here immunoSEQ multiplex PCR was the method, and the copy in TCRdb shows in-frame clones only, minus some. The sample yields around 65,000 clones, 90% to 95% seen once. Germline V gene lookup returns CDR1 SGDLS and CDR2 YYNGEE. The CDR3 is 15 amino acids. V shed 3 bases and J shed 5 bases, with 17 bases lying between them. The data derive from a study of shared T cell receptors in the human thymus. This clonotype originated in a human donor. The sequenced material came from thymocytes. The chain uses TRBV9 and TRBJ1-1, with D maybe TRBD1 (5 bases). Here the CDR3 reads CASSDDGGEGTEAFF. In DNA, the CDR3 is TGTGCCAGCAGCGACGATGGGGGGGAAGGGACTGAAGCTTTCTTT. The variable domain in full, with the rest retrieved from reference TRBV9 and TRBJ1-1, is DSGVTQTPKHLITATGQRVTLRCSPRSGDLSVYWYQQSLDQGLQFLIQYYNGEERAKGNILERFSAQQFPDLHSELNLSSLELGDSALYFCASSDDGGEGTEAFFGQGTRLTVV.